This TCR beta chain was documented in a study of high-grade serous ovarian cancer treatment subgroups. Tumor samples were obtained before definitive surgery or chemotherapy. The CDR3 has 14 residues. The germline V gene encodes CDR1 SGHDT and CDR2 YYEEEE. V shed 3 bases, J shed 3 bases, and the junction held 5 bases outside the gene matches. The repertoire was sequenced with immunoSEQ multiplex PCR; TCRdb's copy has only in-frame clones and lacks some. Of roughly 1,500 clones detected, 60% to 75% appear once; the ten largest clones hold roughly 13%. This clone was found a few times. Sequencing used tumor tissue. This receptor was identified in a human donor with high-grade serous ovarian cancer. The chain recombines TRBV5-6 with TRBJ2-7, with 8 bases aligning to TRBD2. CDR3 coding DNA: TGTGCCAGCAGCTCCGGGGGGGCCCTCTACGAGCAGTACTTC. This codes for CASSSGGALYEQYF.